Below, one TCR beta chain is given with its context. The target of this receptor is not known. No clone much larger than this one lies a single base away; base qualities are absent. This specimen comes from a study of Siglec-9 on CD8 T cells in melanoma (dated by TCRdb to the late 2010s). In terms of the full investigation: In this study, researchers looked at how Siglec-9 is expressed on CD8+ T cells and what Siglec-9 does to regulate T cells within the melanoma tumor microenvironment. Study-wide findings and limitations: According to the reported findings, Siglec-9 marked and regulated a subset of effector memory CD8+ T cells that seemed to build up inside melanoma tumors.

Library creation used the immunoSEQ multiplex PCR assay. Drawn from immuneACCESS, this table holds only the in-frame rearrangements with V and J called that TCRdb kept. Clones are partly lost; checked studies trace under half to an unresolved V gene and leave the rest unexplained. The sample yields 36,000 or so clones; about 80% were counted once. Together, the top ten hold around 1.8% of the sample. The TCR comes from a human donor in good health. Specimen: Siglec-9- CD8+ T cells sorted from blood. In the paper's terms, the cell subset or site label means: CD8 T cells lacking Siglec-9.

The CDR3 protein is CASTIRGDHYNEQFF. The DNA sequence is as follows: TGTGCCAGCACCATAAGGGGGGATCACTACAATGAGCAGTTCTTC. The sequence is built from TRBV27 and TRBJ2-1; the D gene could be either TRBD1 or TRBD2, each agreeing at 6 bases. From the cysteine up to the phenylalanine, the CDR3 has a length of 15 residues. Only the CDR3 portion is preserved as DNA: 45 bases, with reading frame beginning at the first base. From a lookup of the germline V gene (reference sequence), CDR1 and CDR2 are MNHEY and SMNVEV. V lost 7 bases and J lost 3 bases; the stretch between them is 16 bases long.